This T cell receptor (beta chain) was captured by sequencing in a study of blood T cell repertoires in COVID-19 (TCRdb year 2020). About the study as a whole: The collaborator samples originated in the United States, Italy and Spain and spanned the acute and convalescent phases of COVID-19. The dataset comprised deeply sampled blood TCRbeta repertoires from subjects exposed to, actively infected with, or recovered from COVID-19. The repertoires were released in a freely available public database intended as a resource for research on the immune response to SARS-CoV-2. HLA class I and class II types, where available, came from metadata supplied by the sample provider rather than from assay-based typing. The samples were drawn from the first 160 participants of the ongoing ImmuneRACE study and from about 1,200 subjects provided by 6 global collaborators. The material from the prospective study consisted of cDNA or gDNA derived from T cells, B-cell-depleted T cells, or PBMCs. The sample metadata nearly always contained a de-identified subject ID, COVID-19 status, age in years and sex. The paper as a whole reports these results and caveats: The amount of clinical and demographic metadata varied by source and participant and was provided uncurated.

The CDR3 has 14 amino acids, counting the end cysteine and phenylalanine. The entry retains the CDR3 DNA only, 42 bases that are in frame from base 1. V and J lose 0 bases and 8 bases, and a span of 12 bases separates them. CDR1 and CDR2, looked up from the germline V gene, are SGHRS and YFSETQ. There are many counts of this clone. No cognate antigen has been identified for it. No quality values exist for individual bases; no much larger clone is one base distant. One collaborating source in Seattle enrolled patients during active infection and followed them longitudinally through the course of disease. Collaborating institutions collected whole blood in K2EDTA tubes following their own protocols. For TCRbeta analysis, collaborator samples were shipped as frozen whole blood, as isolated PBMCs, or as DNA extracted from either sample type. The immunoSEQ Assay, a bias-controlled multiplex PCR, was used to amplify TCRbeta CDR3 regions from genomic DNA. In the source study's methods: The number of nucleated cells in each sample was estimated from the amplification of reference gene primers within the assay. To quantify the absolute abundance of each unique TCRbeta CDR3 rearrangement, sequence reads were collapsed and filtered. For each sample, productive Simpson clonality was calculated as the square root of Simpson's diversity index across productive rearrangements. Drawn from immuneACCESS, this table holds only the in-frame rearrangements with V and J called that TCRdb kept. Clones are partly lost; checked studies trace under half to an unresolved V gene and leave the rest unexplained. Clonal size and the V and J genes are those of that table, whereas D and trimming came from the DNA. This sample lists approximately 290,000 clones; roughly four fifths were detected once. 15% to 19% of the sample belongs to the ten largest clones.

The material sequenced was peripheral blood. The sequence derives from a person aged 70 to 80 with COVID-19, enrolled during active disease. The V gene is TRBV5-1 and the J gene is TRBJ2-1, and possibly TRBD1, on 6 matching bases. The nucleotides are TGCGCCAGCAGCTTGGAGGGGGTGTTCGATGAGCAGTTCTTC. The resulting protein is CASSLEGVFDEQFF.